In its sample, the clone carrying this T cell receptor beta chain was seen many times. No antigen is known for it. Fresh 10 ml peripheral blood yielded PBMCs. The germline gives CDR1 MDHEN, CDR2 SYDVKM. The CDR3 runs 14 residues. Trimming removed 3 bases at V and 0 bases at J, with 9 bases between. The CDR3 regions of TCR beta were amplified from RNA transcripts. The HTBI primer set was used in a first-round RT-PCR of the TCR CDR3. TCRdb ran MiXCR on the multiplex PCR reads and lists one entry per CDR3 protein. The sample has about 720,000 distinct CDR3 sequences; approximately 16% are singletons. This specimen comes from a study of T cells in Graves' hyperthyroidism and ophthalmopathy. Study-level information: Peripheral blood was taken when the disease was first diagnosed, before any treatment began. Study-level findings and limits: Model predictions of ophthalmopathy came a median around 6.5 months before onset.

This TCR came from a man aged 18 to 29 with Graves' hyperthyroidism. Sequencing was carried out using blood. The chain links TRBV28 to TRBJ2-7, with D unresolved. The CDR3 here is CASSFHGSSYEQYF. The DNA for the CDR3 is TGTGCCAGCAGTTTCCACGGAAGCTCCTACGAGCAGTACTTC.